The source of this TCR beta chain is a study of T-cell reconstitution after alpha-beta-depleted transplantation in children. Whole-study results and caveats: Alpha-beta T cells about two months after transplant reportedly derived from several hundred expanded graft clones. Among T cells one year after transplant, newly produced cells accounted for most counts and diversity. There were some patients whose high TCRbeta diversity at day 60 came from surviving recipient T cells and thymic progenitors.

This clonotype was counted at least ten times. Its antigen is unidentified. The ends lost 5 bases at V and 4 bases at J; junction bases unmatched: 8. The CDR3 runs to 16 residues. Researchers prepared the TCRbeta library using unique molecular identifiers, the study reports. TCRdb ran MiXCR on the PCR reads and lists one entry per CDR3 protein. The data show 700,000 or so distinct CDR3 sequences, with about 12% seen just once and 0.79% held by the top ten. The V call is TRBV12-3 or TRBV12-4, the J call TRBJ1-3; 10 bases line up with TRBD1. This receptor was obtained from a girl aged 2 to 10 with congenital amegakaryocytic thrombocytopenia, due to receive a stem cell transplant. The input for sequencing was PBMCs, taken before TCRalphabeta/CD19-depleted stem cell transplant. The CDR3 DNA reads as TGTGCCAGCAGTATTATGACAGGGGGCGACGGAAACACCATATATTTT. This gives the protein CASSIMTGGDGNTIYF.